This T cell receptor beta chain was obtained from a study of PD-L1 blockade in urothelial cancer. CDR1 is SGHRS and CDR2 is YFSETQ in the germline V gene. V lost 3 bases, J lost 8 bases, and 11 bases stayed unmatched. This CDR3 is built from 15 residues. Only in-frame clones appear in the TCRdb table, and some are missing; sequencing was by immunoSEQ multiplex PCR. The profile shows roughly 20,000 clones, nearly 90% of them singletons. The receptor was derived from an older woman with urothelial cancer. The specimen comprised PBMCs, sampled around atezolizumab (anti-PD-L1) treatment. This sequence joins TRBV5-1 and TRBJ1-2, with 9 bases matching TRBD1. DNA for the CDR3: TGCGCCAGCAGCTCAGCTCCGGGACAGGGTGACGGCTACACCTTC. Translation gives CASSSAPGQGDGYTF.